This TCR beta chain was sequenced during a study of blood T cell repertoires in COVID-19. This clone has a handful of counts. The germline gives CDR1 SGDLS, CDR2 YYNGEE. The CDR3 has 15 amino acids. V was clipped by 2 bases and J by 3 bases, with 14 bases between them. Produced via immunoSEQ multiplex PCR; TCRdb's table is partial and in-frame only. This sample has some 230,000 clones, with roughly four fifths found just once. The V call is TRBV9, the J call TRBJ1-2; D might be TRBD1 (6 bases). Source material: peripheral blood. This clonotype was obtained from a woman in her fifties or sixties with acute or convalescent COVID-19. In DNA, the CDR3 is TGTGCCAGCAGCGTCCACCGTGAGGGGGACTATGGCTACACCTTC. Residues: CASSVHREGDYGYTF. Full variable domain (outside the CDR3, taken from reference TRBV9 and TRBJ1-2): DSGVTQTPKHLITATGQRVTLRCSPRSGDLSVYWYQQSLDQGLQFLIQYYNGEERAKGNILERFSAQQFPDLHSELNLSSLELGDSALYFCASSVHREGDYGYTFGSGTRLTVV.